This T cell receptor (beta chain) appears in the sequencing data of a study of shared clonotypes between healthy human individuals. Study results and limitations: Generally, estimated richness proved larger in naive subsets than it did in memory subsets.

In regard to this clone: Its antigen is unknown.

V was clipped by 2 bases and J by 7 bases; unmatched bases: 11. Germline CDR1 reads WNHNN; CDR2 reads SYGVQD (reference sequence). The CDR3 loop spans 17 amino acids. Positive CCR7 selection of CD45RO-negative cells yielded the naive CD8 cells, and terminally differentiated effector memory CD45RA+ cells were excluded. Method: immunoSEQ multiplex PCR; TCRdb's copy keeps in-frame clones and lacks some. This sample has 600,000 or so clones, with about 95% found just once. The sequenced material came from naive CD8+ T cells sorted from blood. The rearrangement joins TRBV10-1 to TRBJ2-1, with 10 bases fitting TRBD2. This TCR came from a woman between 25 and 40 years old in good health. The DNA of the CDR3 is TGCGCCAGCAGTGAGAGGGAAGCGGGAGGGTGTGGGAATGAGCAGTTCTTC. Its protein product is CASSEREAGGCGNEQFF.